The T cell receptor (beta chain) under discussion was sequenced for a study of T cells in narcolepsy. Across the whole study: Enrolled donors included narcolepsy type 1 or type 2 patients and healthy controls.

Regarding the study as a whole: No autoreactive T cell clone sequences appeared in some memory CD4+ repertoires. HCRT-specific and TRIB2-specific autoreactive clonotypes appeared among same-patient CSF and blood CD4+ clonotypes. Autoreactive clonotypes reportedly recurred in blood of same and different patients, not controls.

Concerning this clone itself: Antigen: not known.

Germline values: CDR1 MNHNY, CDR2 SVGAGI (reference sequence). The ends lost 0 bases at V and 7 bases at J; junction bases unmatched: 4. The CDR3 has 15 residues. Some clones are missing from TCRdb's copy, which holds only in-frame ones; the method was immunoSEQ multiplex PCR. The sample has under 40,000 clones, about 80% seen once. The specimen sequenced was CD45RA- memory CD4+ T cells from PBMCs. The sequence came from a human donor with narcolepsy. V is TRBV6-6 and J is TRBJ2-7, with TRBD1 matching 12 bases. CDR3 coding DNA: TGTGCCAGCAGTTACTCGGGACAGGGGGCAGGAGAGCAGTACTTC. Its translation is CASSYSGQGAGEQYF.